This TCR beta chain derives from a study of T cells after yellow fever vaccination. Study-wide points: Subsequent to the booster, the majority of primary-vaccination clones reappeared (around 97% CD4, approximately 85% CD8). The secondary response was weaker but peaked faster, day 5 versus 15. It was a small share of clonotypes that appeared in both CD4 and CD8 compartments.

This clonotype was seen only a few times. Its cognate antigen is unknown. Germline V gives CDR1 MNHEY, CDR2 SVGEGT. The V gene lost 2 bases and the J gene lost 2 bases, with 11 bases spanning the gap. CDR3 length: 15 amino acids. By 5'RACE template switching, TCR cDNA was produced, with a universal primer site and UMIs added in the process. TCRdb independently ran MiXCR on the 5' RACE reads; one entry per CDR3 protein. The table shows hundreds of thousands of distinct CDR3 sequences, with approximately 15% occurring only once. The sequenced sample was PBMCs, obtained on the day of the yellow fever booster vaccination. The V gene is TRBV6-2 or TRBV6-3, the J gene TRBJ2-3, with a tentative D call TRBD2 (6 bases). This TCR came from a man aged 30-40 years who received the YFV17D yellow fever vaccine. The CDR3: CASSYRGLLTDTQYF. The CDR3, as DNA: TGTGCCAGCAGTTACCGGGGACTTCTCACAGATACGCAGTATTTT.